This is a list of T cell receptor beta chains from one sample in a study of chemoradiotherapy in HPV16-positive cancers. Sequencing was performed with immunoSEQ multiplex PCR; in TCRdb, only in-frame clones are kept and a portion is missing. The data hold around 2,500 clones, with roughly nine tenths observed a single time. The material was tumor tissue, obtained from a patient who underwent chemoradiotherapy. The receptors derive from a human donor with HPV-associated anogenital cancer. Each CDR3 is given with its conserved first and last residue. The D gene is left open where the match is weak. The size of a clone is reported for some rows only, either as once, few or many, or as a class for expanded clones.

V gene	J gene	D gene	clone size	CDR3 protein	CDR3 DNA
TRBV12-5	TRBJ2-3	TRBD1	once	CASGLGTGTTDTQYF	TGTGCTAGTGGTTTAGGGACAGGGACCACAGATACGCAGTATTTT
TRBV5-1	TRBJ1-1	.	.	CASSLDGDTEAFF	TGCGCCAGCAGCTTGGACGGGGACACTGAAGCTTTCTTT
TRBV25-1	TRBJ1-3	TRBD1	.	CASSDLGTGGNTIYF	TGTGCCAGCAGTGACCTCGGGACAGGAGGAAACACCATATATTTT
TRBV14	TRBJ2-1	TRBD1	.	CASSFGGTGLSYNEQFF	TGTGCCAGCAGCTTCGGTGGGACAGGGCTTTCCTACAATGAGCAGTTCTTC
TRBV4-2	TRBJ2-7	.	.	CASSQGSEGGIVYEQYF	TGTGCCAGCAGCCAGGGCTCCGAGGGCGGGATTGTCTACGAGCAGTACTTC
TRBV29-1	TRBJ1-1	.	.	CSVSGGYEAFF	TGCAGCGTTTCTGGGGGATACGAAGCTTTCTTT
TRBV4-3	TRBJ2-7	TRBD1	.	CASSQRTGREQYF	TGCGCCAGCAGCCAGAGGACAGGGAGGGAGCAGTACTTC
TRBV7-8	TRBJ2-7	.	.	CASSLRDSSYEQYF	TGTGCCAGCAGCTTACGAGATTCCTCCTACGAGCAGTACTTC
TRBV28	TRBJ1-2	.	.	CASSFGQYGYTF	TGTGCCAGCAGTTTCGGACAGTATGGCTACACCTTC
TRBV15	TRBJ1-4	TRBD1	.	CATSRDRGTGDEKLFF	TGTGCCACCAGCAGAGATAGAGGGACAGGGGACGAAAAACTGTTTTTT
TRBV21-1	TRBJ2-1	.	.	CASSKGQETNEQFF	TGTGCCAGCAGCAAAGGGCAGGAGACCAATGAGCAGTTCTTC
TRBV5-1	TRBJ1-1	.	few	CASSLDSMNTEAFF	TGCGCCAGCAGCTTGGACAGTATGAACACTGAAGCTTTCTTT
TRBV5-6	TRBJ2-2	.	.	CASSLPSALGTGELFF	TGTGCCAGCAGCTTGCCCTCGGCACTTGGCACCGGGGAGCTGTTTTTT
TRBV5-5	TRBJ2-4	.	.	CASSLLDSGIQYF	TGTGCCAGCAGCTTGTTGGACAGTGGCATTCAGTACTTC
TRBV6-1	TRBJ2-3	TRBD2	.	CASSAGLAGVTDTQYF	TGTGCCAGCAGTGCGGGACTAGCGGGCGTCACAGATACGCAGTATTTT
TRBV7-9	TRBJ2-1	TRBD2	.	CASSFPLAGETYNEQFF	TGTGCCAGCAGCTTCCCCTTAGCGGGAGAGACCTACAATGAGCAGTTCTTC
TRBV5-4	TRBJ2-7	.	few	CASSLASENEQYF	TGTGCCAGCAGCTTGGCCTCGGAGAACGAGCAGTACTTC
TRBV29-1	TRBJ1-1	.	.	CSVEDPTAEAFF	TGCAGCGTTGAAGATCCGACGGCTGAAGCTTTCTTT
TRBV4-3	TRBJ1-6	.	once	CASSQQTGIQNSPLHF	TGCGCCAGCAGCCAGCAGACAGGTATTCAGAATTCACCCCTCCACTTT
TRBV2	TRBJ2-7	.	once	CASSWGEQYF	TGTGCCAGCAGTTGGGGCGAGCAGTACTTC
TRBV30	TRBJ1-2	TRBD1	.	CAWRLPGGPGYGYTF	TGTGCCTGGCGCCTCCCAGGGGGCCCAGGGTATGGCTACACCTTC
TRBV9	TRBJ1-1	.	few	CASSVGSSRYEAFF	TGTGCCAGCAGCGTAGGTAGCAGCCGTTATGAAGCTTTCTTT
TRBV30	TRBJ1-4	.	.	CAWSETGGPNEKLFF	TGTGCCTGGAGTGAAACGGGGGGACCTAATGAAAAACTGTTTTTT
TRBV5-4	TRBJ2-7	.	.	CASSRDGAFYEQYF	TGTGCCAGCAGCAGGGACGGAGCCTTCTACGAGCAGTACTTC
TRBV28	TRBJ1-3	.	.	CASSPPRARDTIYF	TGTGCCAGCAGTCCCCCCAGGGCCCGGGACACCATATATTTT
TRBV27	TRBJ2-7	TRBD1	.	CASTPGQGHNEQYF	TGTGCCAGCACCCCGGGACAGGGTCATAACGAGCAGTACTTC
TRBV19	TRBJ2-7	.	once	CASSIGAGEFYEQYF	TGTGCCAGTAGTATAGGGGCAGGGGAGTTCTACGAGCAGTACTTC
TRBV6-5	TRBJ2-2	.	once	CASSYTGDRSGELFF	TGTGCCAGCAGTTACACGGGAGATAGAAGCGGGGAGCTGTTTTTT
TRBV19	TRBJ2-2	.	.	CATRATGSNTGELFF	TGTGCCACCAGGGCTACGGGGTCGAACACCGGGGAGCTGTTTTTT
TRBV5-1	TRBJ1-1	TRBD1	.	CASSSQGVTEAFF	TGCGCCAGCAGCTCCCAGGGGGTAACTGAAGCTTTCTTT
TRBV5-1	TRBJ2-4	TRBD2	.	CASSPERSSGALAKNIQYF	TGCGCCAGCAGCCCGGAACGGTCTAGCGGGGCCCTAGCCAAAAACATTCAGTACTTC
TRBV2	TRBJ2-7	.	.	CASSDWAAGSEQYF	TGTGCCAGCAGTGATTGGGCAGCTGGTTCCGAGCAGTACTTC
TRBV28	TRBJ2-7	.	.	CASRTPGHMDYEQYF	TGTGCCAGCAGGACACCGGGACATATGGACTACGAGCAGTACTTC
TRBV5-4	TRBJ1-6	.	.	CASSLESSYNSPLHF	TGTGCCAGCAGCTTGGAGAGCTCCTATAATTCACCCCTCCACTTT
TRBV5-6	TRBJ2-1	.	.	CASSLSLAIHEQFF	TGTGCCAGCAGCTTGTCGCTAGCGATCCATGAGCAGTTCTTC
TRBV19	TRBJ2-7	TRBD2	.	CASSARLAGGLEQYF	TGTGCCAGTAGTGCCAGACTAGCGGGAGGGCTCGAGCAGTACTTC
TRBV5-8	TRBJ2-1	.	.	CASRPYVGGADNEQFF	TGTGCCAGCAGGCCTTATGTGGGGGGCGCGGACAATGAGCAGTTCTTC
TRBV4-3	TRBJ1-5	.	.	CASSQGSGQPQHF	TGCGCCAGCAGCCAAGGTTCGGGTCAGCCCCAGCATTTT
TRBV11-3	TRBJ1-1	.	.	CASSLGSNTEAFF	TGTGCCAGCAGCTTAGGGTCGAACACTGAAGCTTTCTTT
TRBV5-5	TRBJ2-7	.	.	CASSLEQQYEQYF	TGTGCCAGCAGCTTGGAACAGCAATACGAGCAGTACTTC
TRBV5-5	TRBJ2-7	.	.	CASSLAKRDEQYF	TGTGCCAGCAGCTTGGCCAAACGGGACGAGCAGTACTTC
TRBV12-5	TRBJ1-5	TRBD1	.	CASGLIQGGLNSNQPQHF	TGTGCTAGTGGTTTGATACAGGGGGGTCTAAATAGCAATCAGCCCCAGCATTTT
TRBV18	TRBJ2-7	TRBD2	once	CASSPPREGQEQYF	TGTGCCAGCTCACCACCGCGGGAGGGCCAGGAGCAGTACTTC
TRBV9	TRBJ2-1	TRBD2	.	CASSPGGRLDGNEQFF	TGTGCCAGCAGCCCCGGCGGGAGGCTTGATGGGAATGAGCAGTTCTTC
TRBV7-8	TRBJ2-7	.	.	CASSLAGTYEQYF	TGTGCCAGCAGCTTAGCGGGAACCTACGAGCAGTACTTC
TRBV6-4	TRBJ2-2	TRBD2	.	CASSLRGGVPNTGELFF	TGTGCCAGCAGCCTACGGGGGGGGGTTCCGAACACCGGGGAGCTGTTTTTT
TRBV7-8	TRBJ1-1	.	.	CASSLGGGEAFF	TGTGCCAGCAGCTTGGGTGGGGGTGAAGCTTTCTTT
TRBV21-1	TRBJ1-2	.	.	CASSRGRGPGYTF	TGTGCCAGCAGTAGGGGGAGGGGTCCTGGCTACACCTTC